This is a list of T cell receptor beta chains from one sample in a study of blood T cell repertoires in COVID-19. Sequencing was performed with immunoSEQ multiplex PCR; in TCRdb, only in-frame clones are kept and a portion is missing. The sample yields approximately 250,000 clones, around nine tenths seen once. The sequenced material came from PBMCs or T cells enriched from blood (not recorded which). The receptors stem from a woman aged 55-69 years in a cohort exposed to, infected with or recovered from COVID-19 (not recorded which). Both conserved end residues are part of each CDR3. A D gene is named only where the DNA matches it firmly.

TRBV5-1,TRBD2,TRBJ2-1,CASSRTSGYNEQFF,TGCGCCAGCAGCAGGACTAGCGGATACAATGAGCAGTTCTTC
TRBV7-9,NA,TRBJ1-6,CASSLAGDSPLHF,TGTGCCAGCAGCTTAGCAGGGGATTCACCCCTCCACTTT
TRBV4-2,NA,TRBJ2-1,CASSQDRDEQFF,TGTGCCAGCAGCCAAGACAGGGATGAGCAGTTCTTC
TRBV28,NA,TRBJ2-3,CASRTTGSTDTQYF,TGTGCCAGCAGGACGACGGGAAGCACAGATACGCAGTATTTT
TRBV6-1,TRBD1,TRBJ1-6,CASSEWGRGRFDSPLHF,TGTGCCAGCAGTGAATGGGGCAGGGGGCGGTTTGATTCACCCCTCCACTTT
TRBV23-1,TRBD2,TRBJ2-7,CASKRGRRCYEQYF,TGCGCCAGCAAGCGGGGGCGGAGATGCTACGAGCAGTACTTC
TRBV6-5,NA,TRBJ2-7,CASSQGQSYEQYF,TGTGCCAGCAGCCAAGGACAGTCCTACGAGCAGTACTTC
TRBV18,TRBD1,TRBJ2-7,CASSPPGYAGGYEQYF,TGTGCCAGCTCACCACCTGGGTATGCAGGGGGCTACGAGCAGTACTTC
TRBV24-1,NA,TRBJ2-6,CATSASGFSGANVLTF,TGTGCCACCAGTGCTTCAGGGTTCTCTGGGGCCAACGTCCTGACTTTC
TRBV15,TRBD2,TRBJ2-1,CATSISGTTMNEQFF,TGTGCCACCAGCATAAGCGGGACTACCATGAATGAGCAGTTCTTC
TRBV27,NA,TRBJ2-7,CASSPYYEQYF,TGTGCCAGCAGTCCTTACTACGAGCAGTACTTC
TRBV18,TRBD1,TRBJ1-2,CASSQGAWGYTF,TGTGCCAGCTCGCAGGGGGCGTGGGGCTACACCTTC
TRBV13,NA,TRBJ2-1,CASSLGRVNEQFF,TGTGCCAGCAGCTTAGGCAGGGTGAATGAGCAGTTCTTC
TRBV2,TRBD1,TRBJ2-3,CASRGQLVSTDTQYF,TGTGCCAGCAGGGGACAGCTAGTAAGCACAGATACGCAGTATTTT
TRBV7-9,TRBD1,TRBJ1-4,CASSKGRGTNEKLFF,TGTGCCAGCAGTAAGGGCAGGGGGACTAATGAAAAACTGTTTTTT
TRBV19,NA,TRBJ2-3,CASSSSLALLIADTQYF,TGTGCCAGTAGTTCCAGTTTGGCCCTTCTGATCGCAGATACGCAGTATTTT
TRBV13,TRBD1,TRBJ2-5,CASSWGTGGAETQYF,TGTGCCAGCAGCTGGGGGACAGGGGGCGCGGAGACCCAGTACTTC